The 5 T cell receptor beta chains in this list originate from one sample, sequenced in a study of blood T cell repertoires in COVID-19. Using immunoSEQ multiplex PCR, the repertoire was profiled, and TCRdb retains in-frame clones only, with some absent. The sample lists approximately 60,000 clones, roughly 83% seen once, with approximately 15% in the top ten. Sequences were obtained from peripheral blood. All receptors come from a man in his 70s with active COVID-19.

The rearrangement uses TRBV9 and TRBJ2-1, with 11 bases lining up with TRBD2. With V trimmed by 4 bases and J by 6 bases, 15 bases remained unmatched. There are 18 residues in the CDR3. CDR1 is SGDLS, CDR2 YYNGEE, per germline. Written as DNA, the CDR3 is TGTGCCAGCAGCCTCCGGCCAGGGGTGGGGACTAGCGGCAATGAGCAGTTCTTC. Residues: CASSLRPGVGTSGNEQFF.

This chain links TRBV7-2 with TRBJ2-2; 11 nucleotides agree with TRBD2. This CDR3 is built from 15 residues. With V trimmed by 5 bases and J by 4 bases, 3 bases remained unmatched. Looked up from germline, CDR1 is SGHTA and CDR2 is FQGNSA. The chain's CDR3 is CASSLSGRATGELFF. As DNA, the CDR3 is TGTGCCAGCAGCCTTAGCGGGAGGGCCACCGGGGAGCTGTTTTTT.

The V and J genes are TRBV9 and TRBJ2-2; possibly TRBD2 for D (5 bases). The V and J ends lost 0 bases and 0 bases respectively, with 6 bases between them. The CDR3 consists of 15 residues. Germline loops: CDR1 SGDLS, CDR2 YYNGEE. CDR3 sequence reads: CASSVAGTNTGELFF. In DNA, the CDR3 is TGTGCCAGCAGCGTAGCGGGAACGAACACCGGGGAGCTGTTTTTT.

V is TRBV28 and J is TRBJ2-3; 15 bases fit TRBD2. Germline V CDR1 and CDR2: MDHEN, SYDVKM. The CDR3 extends over 18 amino acids. V lost 5 bases to trimming and J lost 3 bases; unmatched junction nucleotides: 9. For the CDR3, the DNA is TGTGCCAGCAGTGGGGGGACTAGCGGGAGGCACCCAACAGATACGCAGTATTTT. This gives the protein CASSGGTSGRHPTDTQYF.

Written as DNA, the CDR3 is TGTGCCAGACAAAACACCATATATTTT. Translated, it gives CARQNTIYF. This chain links TRBV19 with TRBJ1-3; D is unresolved. Germline V gene sequence: CDR1 LNHDA, CDR2 SQIVND (reference sequence). The CDR3 runs to 9 residues. The V end lost 9 bases, the J end lost 6 bases, and 3 bases lay between the germline ends.